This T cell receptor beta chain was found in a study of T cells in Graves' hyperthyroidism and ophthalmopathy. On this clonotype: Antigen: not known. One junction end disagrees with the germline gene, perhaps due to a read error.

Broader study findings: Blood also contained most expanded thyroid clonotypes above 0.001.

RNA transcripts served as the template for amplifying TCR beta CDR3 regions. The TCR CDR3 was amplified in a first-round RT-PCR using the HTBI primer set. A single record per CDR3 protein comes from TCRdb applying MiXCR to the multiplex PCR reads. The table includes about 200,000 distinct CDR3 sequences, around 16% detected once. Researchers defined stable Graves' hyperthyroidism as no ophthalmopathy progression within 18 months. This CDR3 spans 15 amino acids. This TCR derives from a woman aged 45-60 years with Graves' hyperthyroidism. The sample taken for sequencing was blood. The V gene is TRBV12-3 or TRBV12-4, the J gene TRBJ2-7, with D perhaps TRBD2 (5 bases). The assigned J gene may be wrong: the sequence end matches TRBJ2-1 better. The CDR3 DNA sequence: TGCGCCAGCAGTCCCCAGAGGGTGCAGTCCTACGAGCAGTTCTTC. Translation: CASSPQRVQSYEQFF.